One and the same sample provided the 30 T cell receptor beta chains below, sequenced in a study of T cells in women clearing cervical HPV infection. Sequencing was performed with immunoSEQ multiplex PCR; in TCRdb, only in-frame clones are kept and a portion is missing. Its table records around 30,000 clones. The sequenced material came from blood buffy coat. These receptor sequences come from a woman aged 18-70 years with a cervical HPV16 infection that either progressed to CIN3+ or cleared (not recorded which).

Notes on this clone: The junction and the germline gene differ at one end; a read error may be behind it. Read data end 3 residues before the CDR3 end; the end is taken from the germline J gene. This chain joins TRBV7-9 and TRBJ1-1; TRBD1 is a possible D gene (5 bases). This CDR3 contains 12 residues. Germline values: CDR1 SEHNR, CDR2 FQNEAQ (reference sequence). CDR3 protein: CASSLLGTEAFF. The sequenced part of the CDR3 DNA is TGTGCCAGCAGCTTATTAGGGACTGAG.

With regard to this clone: The missing CDR3 end, 3 residues past where the read stops, is filled in from the germline J gene. J is TRBJ2-2 and V is TRBV19; 11 nucleotides agree with TRBD2. The CDR3 is made up of 15 amino acids. Germline trimming cut 2 bases from V and 7 bases from J; bases unmatched to any gene: 3. The germline V gene encodes CDR1 LNHDA and CDR2 SQIVND (reference sequence). The CDR3 sequence: CASSILAGGDGELFF. Incomplete CDR3 DNA: TGTGCCAGTAGTATACTAGCGGGGGGTGACGGGGAG.

As to this clone: The read terminates 3 residues before the CDR3 end, so the remaining end is supplied by the germline J gene. The gene calls are TRBV6-1 and TRBJ2-4; possible D gene TRBD1, 7 bases. The CDR3 length is 15 residues. Germline values: CDR1 MNHNS, CDR2 SASEGT. V lost 2 bases and J 5 bases, leaving 13 bases between the germline ends. The CDR3 spells CASSELEGAENIQYF. CDR3 DNA, as far as it was read: TGTGCCAGCAGTGAATTGGAGGGGGCTGAAAACATT.

Comments on this clone: The CDR3 extends 3 residues past the end of the read, so its final part is completed from the germline J gene. The V and J genes are TRBV29-1 and TRBJ1-1; a possible D gene is TRBD1 (6 bases). Trimming shortened V by 6 bases and J by 4 bases, and 18 bases separated the two germline ends. This CDR3 contains 14 residues. CDR1 is SQVTM and CDR2 is ANQGSEA in the germline V gene. This CDR3 reads CSVSGTMRVTEAFF. The sequenced part of the CDR3 DNA is TGCAGCGTATCCGGGACAATGAGAGTCACTGAA.

Worth noting for this clone: The read comes to an end 3 residues before the CDR3 does, leaving the germline J gene to fill in the end. The V call is TRBV18, the J call TRBJ1-5; 9 nucleotides agree with TRBD1. The V segment lost 6 bases and the J segment 4 bases; nucleotides outside the gene matches: 4. Per the germline V gene, CDR1 is KGHSH and CDR2 is LQKENI. The CDR3 has 14 amino acids. CDR3 in amino acids: CASSGGQGNQPQHF. The covered CDR3 bases are TGTGCCAGCTCGGGTGGACAGGGGAATCAGCCC.

Remarks on this clone: From the germline J gene comes the end of the CDR3, since the read stops 3 residues before it. The chain employs TRBV10-3 and TRBJ1-2, with TRBD1 identical over 7 bases. Germline CDR1 and CDR2: ENHRY and SYGVKD. The CDR3 contains 12 residues. Germline trimming cut 11 bases from V and 2 bases from J; bases unmatched to any gene: 5. CDR3 protein: CASRGPNYGYTF. The sequenced CDR3 bases are TGTGCCTCAAGGGGGCCGAACTATGGC.

Remarks on this clone: The CDR3 end lies 3 residues beyond the end of the read and is filled in from the germline J gene. The chain has TRBV6-1 and TRBJ1-3, with no clear D. V was trimmed by 4 bases and J by 5 bases, leaving 9 bases between them. Germline loops: CDR1 MNHNS, CDR2 SASEGT. The CDR3 spans 13 residues. Incomplete CDR3 DNA: TGTGCCAGCAGTGGGTCCGGTAGAAACACC. This encodes CASSGSGRNT. The entire CDR3 protein is CASSGSGRNTIYF.

About this clone itself: The read ends 3 residues shy of where the CDR3 ends; the end is completed using the germline J gene. The chain recombines TRBV6-1 with TRBJ2-4, with 8 bases lining up with TRBD2. Germline CDR1 and CDR2: MNHNS and SASEGT. V was pared by 0 bases and J by 7 bases, with 8 bases of the junction left unmatched. This CDR3 has 16 residues. The part of the CDR3 DNA that was read is TGTGCCAGCAGTGAAGCCTCAGCGGGAGTTTCGAACATT. Amino acid sequence: CASSEASAGVSNI. The full CDR3 sequence reads CASSEASAGVSNIQYF.

As regards this clone: Read sequence stops 3 residues before the CDR3 end, and the germline J gene provides the missing end. V gene TRBV4-1 combines with J gene TRBJ2-3; possible D gene TRBD2, 7 bases. CDR1 MGHRA and CDR2 YSYEKL come from the germline V gene. Trimming stripped 0 bases from V and 1 base from J, with 11 bases between. The CDR3 is 16 residues long. CDR3 DNA (partial): TGCGCCAGCAGCCAAGAAGGGGGGGCGGGCACAGATACG. It encodes CASSQEGGAGTDT. The whole CDR3 protein is CASSQEGGAGTDTQYF.

Remarks on this clone: The CDR3 goes on 3 residues after the read ends, and that part is filled in from the germline J gene. The chain is built from TRBV20-1 and TRBJ1-6, with 10 bases matching TRBD1. The CDR3 consists of 16 residues. Germline CDR1 is DFQATT and CDR2 is SNEGSKA (reference sequence). J was trimmed by 7 bases and V by 0 bases; bases with no gene match: 6. CDR3 DNA (partial): TGCAGTGCTAGAGATGCGACAGGGGGCGGAAATTCACCC. As protein: CSARDATGGGNSP. The whole CDR3 protein reads CSARDATGGGNSPLHF.

Concerning this clone: The read terminates 3 residues before the CDR3 end, so the remaining end is supplied by the germline J gene. The chain employs TRBV5-8 and TRBJ2-1; 10 nucleotides line up with TRBD2. The CDR3 consists of 14 residues. J gave up 9 bases and V 1 base, and 4 bases lay outside the gene matches. Germline V gene data show CDR1 as SGHTS and CDR2 as YDEGEE. The CDR3 bases that were read are TGTGCCAGCAGCTTGCTAGCGGGAGTTAGTGAG. Translation gives CASSLLAGVSE. The CDR3 as a whole reads CASSLLAGVSEQFF.

Of note for this clone: The CDR3 goes on 3 residues after the read ends, and that part is filled in from the germline J gene. V is TRBV7-9 and J is TRBJ2-1; 11 bases are a match to TRBD2. The V gene end was trimmed by 2 bases and the J gene end by 5 bases; junction bases not matched to a gene: 2. Germline V lookup: CDR1 SEHNR, CDR2 FQNEAQ (reference sequence). CDR3 length: 15 residues. The chain's CDR3 is CASSLIAGGHNEQFF. CDR3 DNA, as far as it was read: TGTGCCAGCAGCTTAATAGCGGGGGGGCACAATGAG.

A remark on this clone: The read terminates 3 residues before the CDR3 end, so the remaining end is supplied by the germline J gene. The V call is TRBV7-2, the J call TRBJ2-5; D tentatively reads TRBD1 or TRBD2 (5 bases each). V lost 1 base to trimming and J lost 3 bases, with 12 bases between them. Germline CDR1 reads SGHTA; CDR2 reads FQGNSA. The CDR3 spans 15 residues. The CDR3: CASSLGARGEETQYF. The sequenced part of the CDR3 DNA is TGTGCCAGCAGCTTAGGGGCGCGAGGGGAAGAGACC.

In terms of frequency, this clone is medium-sized. Read sequence stops 3 residues before the CDR3 end, and the germline J gene provides the missing end. The chain joins TRBV30 to TRBJ1-2; the D is unclear. CDR1 is GTSNPN and CDR2 is SVGIG in the germline V gene (reference sequence). The CDR3 sequence is 13 residues long. The CDR3 sequence is CAWSVRSRRGYTF. CDR3 DNA, as far as it was read: TGTGCCTGGAGTGTAAGGTCCAGGAGGGGC.

As to this clone: The read comes to an end 3 residues before the CDR3 does, leaving the germline J gene to fill in the end. This sequence joins TRBV29-1 and TRBJ1-1; TRBD1 might be the D (5 bases). This CDR3 region has 14 residues. The V end lost 2 bases, the J end lost 4 bases, and 14 bases lay between the germline ends. Germline lookup yields CDR1 SQVTM and CDR2 ANQGSEA. The DNA read from the CDR3 is TGCAGCGTTGAATCGGGGGGTGGAGGCACTGAA. As protein: CSVESGGGGTE. The entire CDR3 is CSVESGGGGTEAFF.

Notes on this clone: The CDR3 end falls 3 residues outside the read, so it is completed with the germline J gene. The gene calls are TRBV5-1 and TRBJ2-2, with 8 bases that match TRBD1. The CDR3 contains 15 residues. Germline CDR1 SGHRS, CDR2 YFSETQ. J gave up 5 bases and V 4 bases, and 7 bases lay outside the gene matches. The sequenced part of the CDR3 DNA is TGCGCCAGCAGCACCGGACAGGGTCGGACCGGGGAG. Protein product: CASSTGQGRTGE. The whole CDR3 region reads CASSTGQGRTGELFF.

A remark on this clone: The read stops 3 residues short of the end of the CDR3; the missing end is completed from the germline J gene. The J gene is TRBJ2-5, the V gene TRBV19; TRBD1 aligns across 7 bases. The ends lost 9 bases at V and 1 base at J; junction bases unmatched: 11. There are 15 residues in the CDR3. The V gene's germline CDR1 is LNHDA and CDR2 SQIVND (reference sequence). The CDR3 loop is CASSSTGTAQETQYF. CDR3 DNA (partial): TGTGCCAGCAGCTCAACCGGGACAGCCCAAGAGACC.

Regarding this clone: The missing CDR3 end, 3 residues past where the read stops, is filled in from the germline J gene. The chain couples TRBV12-3 or TRBV12-4 to TRBJ2-3; 8 bases agree with TRBD1. This CDR3 is 15 amino acids long. V lost 3 bases and J lost 7; bases outside the gene matches: 9. CDR3 residues: CASSFSGQGANTQYF. The covered CDR3 bases are TGTGCCAGCAGTTTTTCAGGACAGGGAGCGAATACG.

In the case of this clone: The read halts 3 residues ahead of the CDR3 end, with the missing end drawn from the germline J gene. The chain employs TRBV7-2 and TRBJ2-7, with D unclear. Germline V gene lookup returns CDR1 SGHTA and CDR2 FQGNSA. Trimming left V 2 bases short and J 6 bases short, with 11 bases between. This CDR3 has 13 amino acids. The sequenced CDR3 bases are TGTGCCAGCAGCTTATGCCTCCCGGGCGAG. Protein sequence: CASSLCLPGE. Given in full, the CDR3 is CASSLCLPGEQYF.

As concerns this clone: The read falls 3 residues short of the CDR3 end, and the missing part is taken from the germline J gene. The chain couples TRBV28 to TRBJ2-2; the D gene could be TRBD1 or TRBD2 (5 bases each). The germline V gene encodes CDR1 MDHEN and CDR2 SYDVKM. V was cut by 7 bases and J by 5 bases, with 11 bases left in between. The CDR3 contains 13 residues. The CDR3 DNA, read in part, is TGTGCCAGCACCGAGGGGAGAACCGGGGAG. It is translated as CASTEGRTGE. The full CDR3 protein reads CASTEGRTGELFF.

Concerning this clone: The CDR3 goes on 3 residues after the read ends, and that part is filled in from the germline J gene. This chain uses TRBV5-6 with TRBJ2-5; TRBD1 matches at 9 bases. V shed 3 bases and J 4 bases; nucleotides not matched to a gene: 4. Per germline, CDR1 SGHDT and CDR2 YYEEEE. This CDR3 is 14 amino acids long. The CDR3 spells CASSWDRVGETQYF. The part of the CDR3 DNA that was read is TGTGCCAGCAGCTGGGACAGGGTGGGAGAGACC.

Turning to this clone: The missing CDR3 end, 3 residues past where the read stops, is filled in from the germline J gene. The V gene is TRBV5-1, the J gene TRBJ2-7; maybe TRBD2 (5 bases). V lost 5 bases and J 2 bases, leaving 14 bases between the germline ends. Germline V gives CDR1 SGHRS, CDR2 YFSETQ. CDR3 length: 14 amino acids. The sequenced part of the CDR3 DNA is TGCGCCAGCAGTCAACGAGAGGGCCCCTACGAG. As protein: CASSQREGPYE. The full CDR3 sequence reads CASSQREGPYEQYF.

In the case of this clone: The read terminates 3 residues before the CDR3 end, so the remaining end is supplied by the germline J gene. V is TRBV6-4 and J is TRBJ2-2; D gene uncertain. The CDR3 length is 15 residues. Trimming shortened V by 0 bases and J by 1 base, and 6 bases separated the two germline ends. Germline V lookup: CDR1 MRHNA, CDR2 SNTAGT. The CDR3: CASSDSQQNTGELFF. The sequenced CDR3 bases are TGTGCCAGCAGTGACTCGCAACAGAACACCGGGGAG.

In regard to this clone: With the read ending 3 residues before the CDR3 end, the germline J gene is used to fill in that end. V gene TRBV25-1 combines with J gene TRBJ2-1; D gene unclear. Germline V gene lookup returns CDR1 MGHDK and CDR2 SYGVNS. This CDR3 region has 16 residues. Trimming cost V 6 bases and J 1 base, with 16 bases left between them. The sequenced CDR3 bases are TGTGCCAGCAGCCCAACCCCCATAGGGTCCTACAATGAG. The encoded protein is CASSPTPIGSYNE. The CDR3 reads in full as CASSPTPIGSYNEQFF.

A word on this clone: The read comes to an end 3 residues before the CDR3 does, leaving the germline J gene to fill in the end. J is TRBJ1-2 and V is TRBV5-1, with TRBD1 identical over 9 bases. J was trimmed by 5 bases and V by 4 bases; bases with no gene match: 3. The germline CDR1 and CDR2 sequences are SGHRS and YFSETQ. The CDR3 loop spans 13 amino acids. CDR3 DNA (partial): TGCGCCAGCAGCCCAGGACAGGGGTATGGC. Protein: CASSPGQGYG. The CDR3 in full is CASSPGQGYGYTF.

On this clone itself: With the read ending 3 residues before the CDR3 end, the germline J gene is used to fill in that end. V and J are TRBV6-4 and TRBJ1-1, with D possibly matching TRBD1 (6 bases). Germline CDR1 reads MRHNA; CDR2 reads SNTAGT. Trimming removed 3 bases at V and 6 bases at J, with 14 bases between. This CDR3 contains 14 residues. The CDR3: CASSDKGGISEAFF. The DNA read from the CDR3 is TGTGCCAGCAGTGATAAGGGGGGGATCTCTGAA.

As for this clone: The read comes to an end 3 residues before the CDR3 does, leaving the germline J gene to fill in the end. V is TRBV5-1 and J is TRBJ2-2; 9 nucleotides line up with TRBD2. Germline V gene sequence: CDR1 SGHRS, CDR2 YFSETQ. V was pared by 2 bases and J by 3 bases, with 8 bases of the junction left unmatched. The CDR3 has 17 amino acids. The chain's CDR3 is CASSFPRGGVDTGELFF. CDR3 DNA (partial): TGCGCCAGCAGCTTTCCGCGCGGGGGGGTCGACACCGGGGAG.

Of note for this clone: The read is 3 residues too short to cover the CDR3 end, so that end is filled in from the germline J gene. The chain combines TRBV11-2 with TRBJ2-5; D may be TRBD2 (5 bases). V lost 0 bases and J lost 4, with 6 bases in between. CDR3 size: 13 residues. CDR1 is SGHAT and CDR2 is FQNNGV in the germline V gene. Partial CDR3 DNA: TGTGCCAGCAGCTTAGAGAGGGTAGAGACC. This gives the protein CASSLERVET. The full CDR3 protein reads CASSLERVETQYF.

Notes on this clone: The CDR3 extends 3 residues past the end of the read, so its final part is completed from the germline J gene. This sequence joins TRBV6-1 and TRBJ1-4, with TRBD1 as a possible D gene (5 bases). Per the germline V gene, CDR1 is MNHNS and CDR2 is SASEGT. V was clipped by 3 bases and J by 8 bases, with 16 bases between them. This CDR3 region has 15 residues. The CDR3 is CASSDRNRMDEKLFF. The sequenced part of the CDR3 DNA is TGTGCCAGCAGTGATAGGAACAGGATGGACGAAAAA.

A note on this clone: The read ends 3 residues shy of where the CDR3 ends; the end is completed using the germline J gene. V usage is TRBV11-2 and J usage is TRBJ1-2; unclear D gene. Trimming cost V 2 bases and J 2 bases, with 6 bases left between them. The CDR3 spans 13 residues. Germline V lookup: CDR1 SGHAT, CDR2 FQNNGV. CDR3 in amino acids: CASSLRGNYGYTF. The CDR3 bases that were read are TGTGCCAGCAGCTTACGAGGGAACTATGGC.